The 4 T cell receptor beta chains listed next were all sequenced from one sample in a study of blood T cells in healthy people across ages. Next came a second PCR, run for about 6 to 11 cycles, which used a sample-barcoded 5' primer along with a J-beta primer mix. TCRdb passed the 5' RACE reads through MiXCR, listing each CDR3 protein once. The sample lists about 690,000 distinct CDR3 sequences; roughly 41% were seen once. Sample: blood. Receptors originate from a man older than 75 in good health.

This chain joins TRBV10-2 and TRBJ2-5, with D uncertain. Trimming pared 0 bases from V and 7 bases from J, leaving 9 bases between. CDR1 and CDR2 (germline): WSHSY, SAAADI. The length of the CDR3 is 13 residues. Written as DNA, the CDR3 is TGCGCCAGCAGTGAGTCGATGCGGAGGACCCAGTACTTC. Translating it yields CASSESMRRTQYF.

This clonotype was counted a few times. Germline is not matched at one junction end, which may reflect a read error. The chain recombines TRBV7-7 with TRBJ2-5, with D maybe TRBD2 (6 bases). In germline, CDR1 is SSHAT, CDR2 FNYEAQ (reference sequence). The CDR3 has 14 residues. The CDR3 coding sequence is TGTGCTAGCAGCCGGGACTGGGGATCGGAGACCCAGTACTTC. Translated, it gives CASSRDWGSETQYF.

The chain uses TRBV9 and TRBJ2-1, with D uncertain. The CDR3 has 16 residues. CDR1 and CDR2 (germline): SGDLS, YYNGEE. Trimming took off 4 bases at V and 6 bases at J, with 20 bases between the two ends. The CDR3 DNA is TGTGCCAGCAGCCAAAGCCATGGTGGGCCTGGCAATGAGCAGTTCTTC. Its translation: CASSQSHGGPGNEQFF.

This clonotype has just a few counts. The gene calls are TRBV3-1 and TRBJ2-3; 8 nucleotides align to TRBD2. Trimming cost V 4 bases and J 5 bases; bases outside gene matches: 8. Germline assignment: CDR1 LGHDT and CDR2 YNNKEL (reference sequence). The CDR3 sequence is 15 residues long. This chain's CDR3 is CASSPPAGVEDTQYF. The CDR3 DNA reads as TGTGCCAGCAGCCCCCCAGCGGGGGTGGAAGATACGCAGTATTTT.